The 27 T cell receptor beta chains below were found in one sample sequenced in a study of beta chain features in type 1 diabetes. Findings and caveats of the study: Moderately but significantly shorter TCRB CDR3s were found in Type 1 diabetes patients in all four CD4+ subsets.

Their antigens are not known. Investigators reverse transcribed all isolated RNA, so they sequenced expressed TCRB transcripts. Sequencing was performed with immunoSEQ multiplex PCR; in TCRdb, only in-frame clones are kept and a portion is missing. The sample shows roughly 350,000 clones, 9.6% of them seen only once. Specimen: central memory CD4+ T cells from blood. The receptors were sampled from a man between 25 and 39 years old with type 1 diabetes.

Worth noting for this clone: The sample holds other DNA sequences that translate to the same CDR3. The rearrangement joins TRBV11-2 to TRBJ1-5; D is undetermined. The CDR3 is made up of 14 amino acids. V lost 2 bases and J 7 bases, leaving 12 bases between the germline ends. Germline lookup yields CDR1 SGHAT and CDR2 FQNNGV. The CDR3 region is CASSLSVVGQPQHF. CDR3 DNA: TGTGCCAGCAGCTTATCGGTGGTAGGACAGCCCCAGCATTTT.

The J gene is TRBJ2-1, the V gene TRBV7-2; TRBD2 aligns across 7 bases. Germline assignment: CDR1 SGHTA and CDR2 FQGNSA. The CDR3 sequence is 14 residues long. With V trimmed by 7 bases and J by 3 bases, 6 bases remained unmatched. Written as DNA, the CDR3 is TGTGCCAGCATCCAAAGGGAGGGCTACAATGAGCAGTTCTTC. It codes for CASIQREGYNEQFF.

In this sample, this clone turned up a few times. The same CDR3 arises from other DNA sequences in this sample as well. The CDR3 reads CASGGANEQFF. For the CDR3, the DNA is TGTGCCAGCGGCGGGGCGAATGAGCAGTTCTTC. V gene TRBV28 combines with J gene TRBJ2-1; D possibly corresponds to TRBD2 (6 bases). CDR3 length: 11 amino acids. CDR1 and CDR2 from the germline V gene are MDHEN and SYDVKM. Trimming removed 8 bases from V and 7 bases from J, with 9 bases in between. The variable domain in full, completed from reference TRBV28 and TRBJ2-1, reads DVKVTQSSRYLVKRTGEKVFLECVQDMDHENMFWYRQDPGLGLRLIYFSYDVKMKEKGDIPEGYSVSREKKERFSLILESASTNQTSMYLCASGGANEQFFGPGTRLTVL.

In its sample, this clone was seen once. The CDR3 is CASRSGDWNQPQHF. CDR3 in DNA: TGTGCCAGCAGGTCAGGGGATTGGAATCAGCCCCAGCATTTT. The chain is built from TRBV2 and TRBJ1-5; D is possibly TRBD1 (6 bases). The CDR3 has 14 residues. Germline CDR1 SNHLY, CDR2 FYNNEI. V lost 6 bases and J lost 4, with 13 bases in between.

This sequence joins TRBV2 and TRBJ1-2; TRBD1 aligns across 7 bases. The CDR3 loop spans 14 amino acids. The germline gives CDR1 SNHLY, CDR2 FYNNEI. With 8 bases clipped from V and 4 bases from J, the junction kept 10 bases outside the gene matches. In DNA, the CDR3 is TGTGCCAGCGTTTCCTCGGACAGGATCTATGGCTACACCTTC. This encodes CASVSSDRIYGYTF.

This clone was counted a few times. CDR3 DNA sequence: TGTGCCAGCGCGGTGTCTATTCAGGCAGGCTATGGCTACACCTTC. Residues: CASAVSIQAGYGYTF. The rearrangement links TRBV6-1 to TRBJ1-2; D is undetermined. The CDR3 loop spans 15 amino acids. Germline CDR1 reads MNHNS; CDR2 reads SASEGT. Trimming shortened V by 8 bases and J by 4 bases, and 20 bases separated the two germline ends.

This sequence joins TRBV5-4 and TRBJ1-4; D uncertain. There are 16 residues in the CDR3. Germline lookup yields CDR1 SGHNT and CDR2 YYREEE (reference sequence). V gave up 0 bases and J gave up 1 base, with 10 bases separating them. CDR3 loop: CASSLGAGGTNEKLFF. CDR3 coding DNA: TGTGCCAGCAGCTTGGGCGCAGGTGGAACTAATGAAAAACTGTTTTTT.

The table lists this clone with a few counts. The CDR3 sequence: CASSFIGTVYEQYF. CDR3 nucleotides: TGTGCCAGCAGCTTTATCGGGACAGTCTACGAGCAGTACTTC. V gene TRBV7-9 combines with J gene TRBJ2-7; 7 bases are a match to TRBD1. The CDR3 sequence is 14 residues long. CDR1 and CDR2 (germline): SEHNR, FQNEAQ (reference sequence). V trimming: 3 bases; J trimming: 3 bases; junction bases outside the gene matches: 5. The whole variable domain, filled in from reference TRBV7-9 and TRBJ2-7, reads DTGVSQNPRHKITKRGQNVTFRCDPISEHNRLYWYRQTLGQGPEFLTYFQNEAQLEKSRLLSDRFSAERPKGSFSTLEIQRTEQGDSAMYLCASSFIGTVYEQYFGPGTRLTVT.

The chain has TRBV7-2 and TRBJ1-2; 7 nucleotides agree with TRBD1. The germline gives CDR1 SGHTA, CDR2 FQGNSA. After removal of 5 bases from V and 2 bases from J, the junction contained 5 bases not matched to a gene. The CDR3 is 14 residues long. The CDR3 nucleotides are TGTGCCAGCAGCCCCGACAGGGTCAACTATGGCTACACCTTC. As protein: CASSPDRVNYGYTF.

This clone turned up a few times. The V gene is TRBV29-1, the J gene TRBJ2-7; 9 bases line up with TRBD1. V was clipped by 7 bases and J by 0 bases; unmatched bases: 1. The CDR3 extends over 12 amino acids. Germline values: CDR1 SQVTM, CDR2 ANQGSEA. The CDR3 loop reads CSAGQGSYEQYF. The CDR3 region has the DNA TGCAGCGCGGGACAGGGCTCCTACGAGCAGTACTTC.

The table lists this clone with many counts. CDR3 nucleotide sequence: TGTGCCATCAGTGAGTCAGTTTTACGGCGGACCTCTGGAAACACCATATATTTT. Translation: CAISESVLRRTSGNTIYF. This chain uses TRBV10-3 with TRBJ1-3; D gene uncertain. Trimming removed 0 bases from V and 0 bases from J, with 15 bases in between. Germline V gene sequence: CDR1 ENHRY, CDR2 SYGVKD. This CDR3 is built from 18 residues.

The V and J genes are TRBV6-5 and TRBJ1-5, with a possible D match to TRBD1 (6 bases). CDR3 size: 15 residues. Germline assignment: CDR1 MNHEY and CDR2 SVGAGI. V lost 6 bases and J 0 bases, leaving 12 bases between the germline ends. The CDR3 DNA is TGTGCCAGCAGAAAACAGGGAAATAGCAATCAGCCCCAGCATTTT. Translation gives CASRKQGNSNQPQHF.

This clone turned up a few times. The chain carries TRBV5-4 and TRBJ2-4; TRBD1 matches 9 bases. This CDR3 contains 14 residues. Germline V gives CDR1 SGHNT, CDR2 YYREEE (reference sequence). V shed 2 bases and J 8 bases; nucleotides not matched to a gene: 5. CDR3 sequence reads: CASSFWDRVHIQYF. The DNA for the CDR3 is TGTGCCAGCAGCTTCTGGGACAGGGTGCACATTCAGTACTTC. Combining the CDR3 with reference TRBV5-4 and TRBJ2-4 gives the whole variable domain ETGVTQSPTHLIKTRGQQVTLRCSSQSGHNTVSWYQQALGQGPQFIFQYYREEENGRGNFPPRFSGLQFPNYSSELNVNALELDDSALYLCASSFWDRVHIQYFGAGTRLSVL.

The chain uses TRBV6-6 and TRBJ2-7; TRBD1 aligns across 8 bases. This CDR3 region has 14 residues. Per the germline V gene, CDR1 is MNHNY and CDR2 is SVGAGI (reference sequence). Germline trimming cut 7 bases from V and 2 bases from J; bases unmatched to any gene: 7. The CDR3 DNA follows: TGTGCCAGCACCCCAGACAGGGGTACCTACGAGCAGTACTTC. It is translated as CASTPDRGTYEQYF.

This clone has more than one count but fewer than ten. This rearrangement joins TRBV19 to TRBJ1-5; D might be TRBD1 (5 bases). Germline loops: CDR1 LNHDA, CDR2 SQIVND (reference sequence). V lost 7 bases and J lost 4, with 14 bases in between. The CDR3 is 14 residues long. CDR3 loop: CASMGGRENQPQHF. The CDR3 nucleotides are TGTGCCAGTATGGGGGGGAGGGAGAATCAGCCCCAGCATTTT.

This clone was seen only a few times. This CDR3 is CASSFGDETQYF. The CDR3 coding sequence is TGTGCCAGCAGCTTTGGGGATGAGACCCAGTACTTC. The chain combines TRBV7-6 with TRBJ2-5; no clear D gene. CDR1 is SGHVS and CDR2 is FNYEAQ in the germline V gene. The CDR3 has 12 amino acids. V dropped 3 bases and J dropped 5 bases, with 7 bases sitting between them.

The J gene is TRBJ1-1, the V gene TRBV6-1, with 7 positions matching TRBD1. This CDR3 contains 14 residues. CDR1 and CDR2 (germline): MNHNS, SASEGT. V shed 5 bases and J 0 bases; nucleotides not matched to a gene: 3. The CDR3 loop is CASSSTGLNTEAFF. CDR3 bases: TGTGCCAGCAGTTCGACAGGGCTGAACACTGAAGCTTTCTTT.

This clone was counted a few times. This chain links TRBV5-1 with TRBJ2-3; 7 nucleotides line up with TRBD1. There are 13 residues in the CDR3. Germline V gene lookup returns CDR1 SGHRS and CDR2 YFSETQ. V trimming: 6 bases; J trimming: 2 bases; junction bases outside the gene matches: 3. In DNA form, the CDR3 reads TGCGCCAGCAAAGGGACAGCCACAGATACGCAGTATTTT. The encoded protein is CASKGTATDTQYF. Based on the CDR3 plus reference TRBV5-1 and TRBJ2-3, the full variable domain is KAGVTQTPRYLIKTRGQQVTLSCSPISGHRSVSWYQQTPGQGLQFLFEYFSETQRNKGNFPGRFSGRQFSNSRSEMNVSTLELGDSALYLCASKGTATDTQYFGPGTRLTVL.

This clone was observed a few times. This chain joins TRBV5-6 and TRBJ1-5; D is undetermined. This CDR3 has 16 amino acids. Germline V gene sequence: CDR1 SGHDT, CDR2 YYEEEE. V gave up 0 bases and J gave up 4 bases, with 14 bases separating them. In DNA, the CDR3 is TGTGCCAGCAGCTTGGGTGGCACCGCGATAAATCAGCCCCAGCATTTT. As protein: CASSLGGTAINQPQHF.

V is TRBV5-5 and J is TRBJ1-2; unclear D gene. The CDR3 totals 13 residues. V lost 1 base and J lost 8, with 12 bases in between. CDR1 is SGHKS, CDR2 YYEKEE, per germline (reference sequence). The CDR3 loop reads CASSLLAGGGYTF. The CDR3 DNA sequence: TGTGCCAGCAGCTTGCTTGCGGGTGGGGGCTACACCTTC. The entire variable domain, with the rest obtained from reference TRBV5-5 and TRBJ1-2, is as follows: DAGVTQSPTHLIKTRGQQVTLRCSPISGHKSVSWYQQVLGQGPQFIFQYYEKEERGRGNFPDRFSARQFPNYSSELNVNALLLGDSALYLCASSLLAGGGYTFGSGTRLTVV.

Only a few counts were recorded for this clone. The genes are TRBV6-1 and TRBJ2-1, with 7 bases aligning to TRBD1. V lost 7 bases, J lost 2 bases, and 5 bases stayed unmatched. This CDR3 is built from 14 residues. CDR1 is MNHNS and CDR2 is SASEGT in the germline V gene. Here the CDR3 reads CASTIDRAYNEQFF. In DNA, the CDR3 is TGTGCCAGCACTATAGACAGGGCCTACAATGAGCAGTTCTTC.

The chain uses TRBV28 and TRBJ1-3; D is ambiguous. The CDR3 covers 14 residues. CDR1 and CDR2 from the germline V gene are MDHEN and SYDVKM. The V and J ends lost 1 base and 0 bases respectively, with 4 bases between them. The CDR3 nucleotides are TGTGCCAGCAGTTTATTTCCCTCTGGAAACACCATATATTTT. Amino acids: CASSLFPSGNTIYF.

This clone was seen many times. The rearrangement joins TRBV6-1 to TRBJ2-1, with D possibly matching TRBD1 (5 bases). The CDR3 sequence is 12 residues long. Germline V CDR1 and CDR2: MNHNS, SASEGT. The ends were cut back, 6 bases at V and 3 bases at J, with 6 bases in the middle. CDR3 region: CASRGDYNEQFF. The CDR3 nucleotides read TGTGCCAGCAGAGGGGACTACAATGAGCAGTTCTTC.

This clone was detected only a few times. This chain uses TRBV19 with TRBJ1-1, with 7 bases fitting TRBD1. The CDR3 is made up of 16 amino acids. Germline trimming cut 6 bases from V and 4 bases from J; bases unmatched to any gene: 14. Looked up from germline, CDR1 is LNHDA and CDR2 is SQIVND (reference sequence). CDR3 in DNA: TGTGCCAGTAGCTCAACGGGACAGAGCTTGAGCACTGAAGCTTTCTTT. Its protein is CASSSTGQSLSTEAFF.

This clone was detected a few times. The CDR3 DNA is TGTGCCAGCAGCCCAGGACAGCCGAGCCAAGAGACCCAGTACTTC. Protein sequence: CASSPGQPSQETQYF. The genes are TRBV11-2 and TRBJ2-5; tentatively, D is TRBD1 (6 bases). The V end was cut by 5 bases, the J end by 1 base, with 14 bases between. The CDR3 covers 15 residues. CDR1 is SGHAT, CDR2 FQNNGV, per germline.

V is TRBV2 and J is TRBJ1-2; D unclear. Trimming left V 6 bases short and J 2 bases short, with 13 bases between. This CDR3 contains 14 residues. Germline V gene lookup returns CDR1 SNHLY and CDR2 FYNNEI. The CDR3 reads CASSSNGGNYGYTF. CDR3 bases: TGTGCCAGCAGCAGCAATGGTGGGAACTATGGCTACACCTTC.

This clone came up many times. The chain links TRBV10-3 to TRBJ1-1; no clear D gene. This CDR3 contains 13 residues. Germline lookup yields CDR1 ENHRY and CDR2 SYGVKD. V was pared by 6 bases and J by 1 base, with 9 bases between. CDR3 sequence (DNA): TGTGCCATCAGACCAGATCAGAACACTGAAGCTTTCTTT. This encodes CAIRPDQNTEAFF.